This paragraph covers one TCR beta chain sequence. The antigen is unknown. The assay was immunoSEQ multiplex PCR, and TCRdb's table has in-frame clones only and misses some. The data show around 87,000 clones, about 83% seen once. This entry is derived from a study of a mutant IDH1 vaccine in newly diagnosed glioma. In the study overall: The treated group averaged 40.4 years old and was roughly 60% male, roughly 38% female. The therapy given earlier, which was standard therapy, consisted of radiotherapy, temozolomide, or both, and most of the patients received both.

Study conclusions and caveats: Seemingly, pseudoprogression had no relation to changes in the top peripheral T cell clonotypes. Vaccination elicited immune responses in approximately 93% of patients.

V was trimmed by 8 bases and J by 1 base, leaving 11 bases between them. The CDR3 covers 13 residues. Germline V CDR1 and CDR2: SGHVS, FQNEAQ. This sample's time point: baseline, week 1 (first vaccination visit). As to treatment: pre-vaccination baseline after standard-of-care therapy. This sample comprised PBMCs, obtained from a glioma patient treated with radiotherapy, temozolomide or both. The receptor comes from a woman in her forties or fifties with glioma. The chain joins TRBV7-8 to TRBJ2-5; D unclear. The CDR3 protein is CASRAVGQETQYF. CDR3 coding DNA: TGTGCCAGCCGGGCCGTTGGCCAAGAGACCCAGTACTTC.